The 9 T cell receptor beta chains presented below share a single source sample, sequenced in a study of CD8 T cells in ankylosing spondylitis. TCRdb reprocessed the 5' RACE reads via MiXCR and lists one record per CDR3 protein. This sample yields about 130,000 distinct CDR3 sequences, of which 9.3% are seen a single time; about 3.3% belongs to the top ten. Material for sequencing was blood, either unsorted or a sorted T cell fraction (not recorded which). Receptors were obtained from a male donor with ankylosing spondylitis or in good health (not recorded which).

Turning to this clonotype: Possible read error: a much larger clone is one base away. The missing conserved phenylalanine or tryptophan at the end of this CDR3 makes a read error likely. CDR3 residues: CASSRKETWGLAYNEQFL. The CDR3 nucleotides are TGCGCCAGCAGCCGAAAAGAGACTTGGGGACTAGCGTACAATGAGCAGTTCCTC. The chain links TRBV5-1 to TRBJ2-1, with 10 nucleotides matching TRBD2. From germline, CDR1 is SGHRS and CDR2 YFSETQ. V shed 4 bases, J shed 4 bases, and the junction held 14 bases outside the gene matches. The CDR3 runs 18 residues.

This clonotype was seen repeatedly, ten times or more. The rearrangement links TRBV5-1 to TRBJ2-1; tentative D call: TRBD2 (6 bases). The CDR3 spans 16 residues. Germline V gene lookup returns CDR1 SGHRS and CDR2 YFSETQ. V was pared by 5 bases and J by 8 bases, with 23 bases between. CDR3 amino acids: CASRPNWGVEQYEQFF. The CDR3 region has the DNA TGCGCCAGCAGGCCAAACTGGGGGGTAGAACAGTATGAGCAGTTCTTC.

This clonotype has ten or more counts. The J gene is TRBJ2-1, the V gene TRBV12-5, with 11 positions matching TRBD2. Losses at the gene ends were 2 bases for V and 9 bases for J; bases not matched to a gene: 12. Germline CDR1 reads LGHNT; CDR2 reads FRNRAP. The CDR3 is 17 amino acids. The CDR3 DNA is TGTGCTAGTGGTTTGCTCGACGTAGCGGGAGGGTTTCCTGAGCAGTTCTTC. Translated, it gives CASGLLDVAGGFPEQFF.

This clonotype has ten or more counts. The chain employs TRBV6-1 and TRBJ2-6, with D possibly matching TRBD1 (6 bases). CDR1 is MNHNS, CDR2 SASEGT, per germline. V was clipped by 8 bases and J by 0 bases, with 17 bases between them. The CDR3 spans 17 residues. The CDR3 loop reads CASDRGRGISGANVLTF. DNA for the CDR3: TGTGCCAGCGATCGCGGCAGGGGCATCTCTGGGGCCAACGTCCTGACTTTC.

This clonotype was recorded at least ten times. The genes are TRBV28 and TRBJ2-7; weak D call: TRBD2 (6 bases). The CDR3 has 15 amino acids. Germline CDR1 MDHEN, CDR2 SYDVKM. The V end was cut by 9 bases, the J end by 2 bases, with 20 bases between. Written as DNA, the CDR3 is TGTGCCAGTTCCCCCCGACTAGGGAGAACCTACGAGCAGTACTTC. This encodes CASSPRLGRTYEQYF.

The chain carries TRBV3-1 and TRBJ2-7; D not certain. Germline CDR1 and CDR2: LGHDT and YNNKEL (reference sequence). The CDR3 is 11 residues long. V was pared by 1 base and J by 7 bases, with 5 bases between. The CDR3 coding sequence is TGTGCCAGCAGCCAAGGCAGAGAGCAGTACTTC. Protein: CASSQGREQYF.

This clonotype was picked up many times. The genes are TRBV20-1 and TRBJ1-5; 7 nucleotides agree with TRBD1. The germline CDR1 and CDR2 sequences are DFQATT and SNEGSKA (reference sequence). With V trimmed by 6 bases and J by 0 bases, 5 bases remained unmatched. There are 14 residues in the CDR3. CDR3 DNA: TGCAGTGCGAAGAGGGACAGTAGCAATCAGCCCCAGCATTTT. Its translation: CSAKRDSSNQPQHF.

This clonotype was recorded many times. The CDR3 region is CASSARTGTGGGYGYTF. CDR3 DNA: TGTGCCAGCAGCGCACGAACCGGGACAGGGGGCGGCTATGGCTACACCTTC. The chain couples TRBV7-6 to TRBJ1-2, with 12 nucleotides matching TRBD1. The germline gives CDR1 SGHVS, CDR2 FNYEAQ. The CDR3 is 17 residues long. V lost 5 bases, J lost 4 bases, and 11 bases stayed unmatched.

This clonotype was seen many times. The genes are TRBV10-3 and TRBJ1-5, with TRBD1 matching 9 bases. The CDR3 is 16 amino acids. J gave up 0 bases and V 6 bases, and 6 bases lay outside the gene matches. Germline V gives CDR1 ENHRY, CDR2 SYGVKD. The CDR3 region is CAIRKGTGFSNQPQHF. The CDR3 region has the DNA TGTGCCATCAGGAAAGGGACAGGGTTTAGCAATCAGCCCCAGCATTTT.